What follows are 5 T cell receptor beta chains derived from one specimen sequenced in a study of CD8+CD57+ T cells in acquired aplastic anemia. Profiling that covered TCR beta VDJ and CDR3 relied on genomic DNA as its template. Each CDR3 protein gets one entry after TCRdb re-called the reads with MiXCR. The sample includes 150,000 to 180,000 distinct CDR3 sequences, approximately 52% of them seen just once. Sequenced patients had shown CD8+CD57+ cell expansion by flow cytometry. The sample was sorted CD4+, CD8+, or CD8+CD57+ T cells (not recorded which) from PBMCs. Receptors originate from a human donor with aplastic anemia.

The V call is TRBV20-1, the J call TRBJ2-3; D is ambiguous. The CDR3 consists of 16 residues. V was cut by 6 bases and J by 3 bases, with 22 bases left in between. The germline V gene encodes CDR1 DFQATT and CDR2 SNEGSKA (reference sequence). As DNA, the CDR3 is TGCAGTGCCAGCAGCTTTGGGCCAAGGGATACAGATACGCAGTATTTT. Protein sequence: CSASSFGPRDTDTQYF.

This clonotype was picked up a small number of times. The CDR3 here is CASSFRGQEYF. The CDR3 DNA is TGTGCCAGCAGTTTCAGGGGACAGGAGTACTTC. The V and J genes are TRBV27 and TRBJ2-7; 8 bases line up with TRBD1. V was pared by 3 bases and J by 11 bases, with 3 bases of the junction left unmatched. The germline gives CDR1 MNHEY, CDR2 SMNVEV (reference sequence). CDR3 length: 11 amino acids.

The chain combines TRBV7-6 with TRBJ1-2; TRBD1 matches 7 bases. There are 13 residues in the CDR3. Germline assignment: CDR1 SGHVS and CDR2 FNYEAQ. The junction had 4 bases not matched to a gene; V was cut back by 6 bases and J by 3 bases. In nucleotides, the CDR3 is TGTGCCAGCAGAAGGGACAGTTACTATGGCTACACCTTC. As protein: CASRRDSYYGYTF.

On this clonotype: A junction boundary mismatches the germline segment, possibly from a read error. The V call is TRBV7-8, the J call TRBJ1-2; a weak D match, TRBD1 (5 bases). Looked up from germline, CDR1 is SGHVS and CDR2 is FQNEAQ. This CDR3 is built from 14 residues. In DNA, the CDR3 is TGTGCCAGCAGCTTAGAGCTGGATAGGGGCGGCTACGCCTTC. Protein: CASSLELDRGGYAF.

J is TRBJ1-5 and V is TRBV15; no firm D call. The CDR3 consists of 12 residues. Germline lookup yields CDR1 LNHNV and CDR2 YYDKDF (reference sequence). Trimming took 4 bases from V and 3 from J, leaving 4 bases between them. DNA of the CDR3: TGTGCCACCAGCAATGTCAATCAGCCCCAGCATTTT. Encoded protein: CATSNVNQPQHF.